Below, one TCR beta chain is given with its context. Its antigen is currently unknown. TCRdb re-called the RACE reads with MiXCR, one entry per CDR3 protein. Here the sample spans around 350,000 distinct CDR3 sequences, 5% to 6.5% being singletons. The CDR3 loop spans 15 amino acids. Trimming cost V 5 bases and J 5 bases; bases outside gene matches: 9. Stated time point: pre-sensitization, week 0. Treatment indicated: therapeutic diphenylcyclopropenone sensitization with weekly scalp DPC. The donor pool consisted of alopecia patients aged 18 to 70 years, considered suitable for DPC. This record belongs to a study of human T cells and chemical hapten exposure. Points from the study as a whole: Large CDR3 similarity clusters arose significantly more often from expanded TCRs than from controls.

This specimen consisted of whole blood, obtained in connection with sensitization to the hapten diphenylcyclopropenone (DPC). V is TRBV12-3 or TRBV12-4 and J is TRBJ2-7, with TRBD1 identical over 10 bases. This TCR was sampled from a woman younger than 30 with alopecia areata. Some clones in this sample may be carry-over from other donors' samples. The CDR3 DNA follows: TGTGCCAGCAGTATCCTCCGGGACAGGGGCCACGAGCAGTACTTC. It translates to CASSILRDRGHEQYF.